The clone carrying this TCR beta chain was found many times. Its antigen is not identified. CDR1 is LGHDT, CDR2 YNNKEL, per germline (reference sequence). With V trimmed by 1 base and J by 4 bases, 12 bases remained unmatched. The CDR3 sequence is 17 residues long. The data originate from a study of early T cells in non-severe SARS-CoV-2 infection. The overall study: Bulk RNA isolated from unsorted whole blood underwent sequencing; chains were not paired. Regarding the study as a whole: VDJdb-based matching was biased toward anti-spike CD8 responses and missed private and CD4 specificities.

In the library, individual cDNA molecules carried attached unique molecular identifiers. MiXCR, applied by TCRdb to the 5' RACE reads, yields one record per CDR3 protein. The sample gives roughly 40,000 distinct CDR3 sequences, under 7% of which show up once; 5% to 6.5% is in the top ten. This clonotype was sampled from an adult who was a healthcare worker with PCR-confirmed SARS-CoV-2 infection or an uninfected control (not recorded which). Sequencing used whole blood. The chain combines TRBV3-1 with TRBJ1-2; 7 bases match TRBD1. CDR3 sequence (DNA): TGTGCCAGCAGCCAAGCCTCGACAGGGACCCAAATCTATGGCTACACCTTC. Translation gives CASSQASTGTQIYGYTF.